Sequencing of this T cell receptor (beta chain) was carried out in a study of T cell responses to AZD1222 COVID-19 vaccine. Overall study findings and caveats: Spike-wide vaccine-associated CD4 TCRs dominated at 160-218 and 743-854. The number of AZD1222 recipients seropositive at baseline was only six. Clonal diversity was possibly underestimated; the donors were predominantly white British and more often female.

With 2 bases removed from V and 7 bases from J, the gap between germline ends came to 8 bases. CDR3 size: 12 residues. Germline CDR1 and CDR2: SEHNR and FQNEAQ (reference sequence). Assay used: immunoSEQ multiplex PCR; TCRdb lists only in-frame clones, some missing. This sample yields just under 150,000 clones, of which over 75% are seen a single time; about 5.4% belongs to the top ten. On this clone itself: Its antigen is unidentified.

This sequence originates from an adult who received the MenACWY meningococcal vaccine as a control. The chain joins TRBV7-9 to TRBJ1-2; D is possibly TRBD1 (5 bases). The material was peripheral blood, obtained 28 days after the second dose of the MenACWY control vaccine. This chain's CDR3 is CASSLYGAGYTF. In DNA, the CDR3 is TGTGCCAGCAGCTTATATGGGGCTGGCTACACCTTC.